Below, 15 T cell receptor beta chains from the same sample are listed, as sequenced in a study of blood T cell repertoires in COVID-19. Assay: immunoSEQ multiplex PCR; the TCRdb copy retains only in-frame clones and omits some. The top ten clones hold more than 1% of a sample with more than 300,000 clones, more than 75% of them seen once. What was sequenced was PBMCs or T cells enriched from blood (not recorded which). Every receptor here comes from a young woman who had recovered from COVID-19.

This clone appeared once. The CDR3 DNA reads as TGTGCTAGTGGTTCCCCACAGGGGGAAACTGAAGCTTTCTTT. Protein: CASGSPQGETEAFF. The V and J genes are TRBV12-5 and TRBJ1-1, with 8 bases identical to TRBD1. This CDR3 has 14 amino acids. V lost 4 bases to trimming and J lost 5 bases; unmatched junction nucleotides: 6. Germline CDR1 and CDR2: LGHNT and FRNRAP. Using reference TRBV12-5 and TRBJ1-1 for the parts outside the CDR3, the full variable domain is DARVTQTPRHKVTEMGQEVTMRCQPILGHNTVFWYRQTMMQGLELLAYFRNRAPLDDSGMPKDRFSAEMPDATLATLKIQPSEPRDSAVYFCASGSPQGETEAFFGQGTRLTVV.

The chain recombines TRBV6-9 with TRBJ2-7, with 9 bases fitting TRBD1. The ends lost 5 bases at V and 2 bases at J; junction bases unmatched: 16. Germline values: CDR1 MNHGY, CDR2 SVAAGI. This CDR3 spans 18 amino acids. This chain's CDR3 is CASSLNVPRTGVPYEQYF. The CDR3 DNA is TGTGCCAGCAGTCTTAACGTACCCCGGACAGGGGTCCCCTACGAGCAGTACTTC.

This chain joins TRBV5-1 and TRBJ2-2; 13 bases are a match to TRBD2. CDR3 length equals 17 residues. Per germline, CDR1 SGHRS and CDR2 YFSETQ. Trimming at V came to 4 bases and at J to 1 base, leaving 4 bases not matched to a gene. CDR3 DNA sequence: TGCGCCAGCAGCCCGTGGACTAGCGGGGGGAACACCGGGGAGCTGTTTTTT. This sequence encodes CASSPWTSGGNTGELFF.

The V gene is TRBV25-1, the J gene TRBJ2-3, with D maybe TRBD2 (5 bases). Germline V gives CDR1 MGHDK, CDR2 SYGVNS. Trimming took 3 bases from V and 6 from J, leaving 10 bases between them. The length of the CDR3 is 13 residues. CDR3 loop: CASSEGLADTQYF. In nucleotides, the CDR3 is TGTGCCAGCAGTGAGGGCTTAGCGGATACGCAGTATTTT. The complete variable domain, with remaining parts taken from reference TRBV25-1 and TRBJ2-3, reads EADIYQTPRYLVIGTGKKITLECSQTMGHDKMYWYQQDPGMELHLIHYSYGVNSTEKGDLSSESTVSRIRTEHFPLTLESARPSHTSQYLCASSEGLADTQYFGPGTRLTVL.

The chain combines TRBV4-1 with TRBJ1-5, with a weak D call TRBD1 (5 bases). V lost 7 bases and J 4 bases, leaving 11 bases between the germline ends. Germline V lookup: CDR1 MGHRA, CDR2 YSYEKL. CDR3 length: 13 residues. CDR3 in amino acids: CASKEEGNQPQHF. The CDR3 DNA follows: TGCGCCAGCAAGGAGGAGGGGAATCAGCCCCAGCATTTT.

This rearrangement joins TRBV28 to TRBJ1-5; 8 bases fit TRBD1. The CDR3 runs to 14 residues. With 5 bases clipped from V and 7 bases from J, the junction kept 7 bases outside the gene matches. Germline V gene data show CDR1 as MDHEN and CDR2 as SYDVKM. The CDR3 region has the DNA TGTGCCAGCAGTATCCAGGGGGCTGTGCAGCCCCAGCATTTT. Its translation is CASSIQGAVQPQHF.

This chain connects TRBV12-5 to TRBJ2-1; a weak D match, TRBD2 (7 bases). The V end was cut by 1 base, the J end by 9 bases, with 22 bases between. The germline gives CDR1 LGHNT, CDR2 FRNRAP. The CDR3 consists of 17 residues. The CDR3 region has the DNA TGTGCTAGTGGTTTGGCCCTGCCGGGGGGCCGTACAGTTGAGCAGTTCTTC. As protein: CASGLALPGGRTVEQFF.

The gene calls are TRBV29-1 and TRBJ1-4, with TRBD1 as a possible D gene (6 bases). CDR1 SQVTM and CDR2 ANQGSEA come from the germline V gene. V was clipped by 7 bases and J by 8 bases, with 17 bases between them. CDR3 size: 13 residues. The CDR3 spells CSAGGGQIEKLFF. The CDR3 coding sequence is TGCAGCGCCGGGGGGGGGCAAATAGAAAAACTGTTTTTT. The variable domain in full, completed from reference TRBV29-1 and TRBJ1-4, reads SAVISQKPSRDICQRGTSLTIQCQVDSQVTMMFWYRQQPGQSLTLIATANQGSEATYESGFVIDKFPISRPNLTFSTLTVSNMSPEDSSIYLCSAGGGQIEKLFFGSGTQLSVL.

The V call is TRBV7-3, the J call TRBJ2-3; the match to TRBD2 covers 11 bases. The CDR3 runs 15 residues. V lost 3 bases to trimming and J lost 6 bases; unmatched junction nucleotides: 5. Germline CDR1 reads SGHTA; CDR2 reads FQGTGA. The CDR3 nucleotides are TGTGCCAGCAGCTTGGCTAGCGGGGGGTATGATACGCAGTATTTT. It specifies CASSLASGGYDTQYF. Full variable domain (outside the CDR3, taken from reference TRBV7-3 and TRBJ2-3): GAGVSQTPSNKVTEKGKYVELRCDPISGHTALYWYRQSLGQGPEFLIYFQGTGAADDSGLPNDRFFAVRPEGSVSTLKIQRTERGDSAVYLCASSLASGGYDTQYFGPGTRLTVL.

The chain uses TRBV4-1 and TRBJ2-2, with TRBD1 identical over 7 bases. The CDR3 has 15 residues. From germline, CDR1 is MGHRA and CDR2 YSYEKL. V gave up 4 bases and J gave up 7 bases; unmatched junction bases: 9. CDR3 amino acids: CASSLGTAAGGELFF. The CDR3 DNA reads TGCGCCAGCAGCCTGGGGACAGCCGCTGGCGGGGAGCTGTTTTTT.

The V call is TRBV24-1, the J call TRBJ1-2; 8 bases are shared with TRBD1. V lost 3 bases and J lost 4; bases outside the gene matches: 0. CDR3 size: 13 residues. From germline, CDR1 is KGHDR and CDR2 SFDVKD. CDR3 nucleotides: TGTGCCACCAGTGATGGACAGGGCTATGGCTACACCTTC. Protein: CATSDGQGYGYTF.

The V and J genes are TRBV7-2 and TRBJ2-1; D perhaps matches TRBD1 (6 bases). The germline V gene has CDR1 SGHTA and CDR2 FQGNSA. The CDR3 is 13 residues long. The ends were cut back, 1 base at V and 8 bases at J, with 9 bases in the middle. The chain's CDR3 is CASSLVQGYEQFF. The CDR3 DNA reads as TGTGCCAGCAGCTTAGTACAGGGCTATGAGCAGTTCTTC.

This chain connects TRBV30 to TRBJ2-3; D unresolved. Germline CDR1 is GTSNPN and CDR2 is SVGIG (reference sequence). Trimming left V 0 bases short and J 3 bases short, with 13 bases between. CDR3 length: 15 amino acids. CDR3 protein: CAWSVHSIGTDTQYF. Here the CDR3 DNA reads TGTGCCTGGAGTGTACACTCCATCGGGACAGATACGCAGTATTTT.

The rearrangement uses TRBV5-5 and TRBJ1-2; D unresolved. The CDR3 sequence is 14 residues long. Per germline, CDR1 SGHKS and CDR2 YYEKEE (reference sequence). V dropped 0 bases and J dropped 8 bases, with 14 bases sitting between them. The DNA of the CDR3 is TGTGCCAGCAGCTTGGCCGACCGTGAGGAGGGCTACACCTTC. The encoded protein is CASSLADREEGYTF.

The chain couples TRBV4-1 to TRBJ2-1, with 7 positions matching TRBD1. This CDR3 is built from 17 residues. Germline CDR1 reads MGHRA; CDR2 reads YSYEKL. V dropped 0 bases and J dropped 3; count of bases not matched to a gene: 8. The CDR3: CASSQDFRDSYYNEQFF. CDR3 nucleotides: TGCGCCAGCAGCCAAGATTTCCGGGACAGCTACTACAATGAGCAGTTCTTC.